This is a list of T cell receptor beta chains from one sample in a study of CD8+CD57+ T cells in acquired aplastic anemia. TCRdb redid the calling of the reads with MiXCR, one entry per CDR3 protein. The sample comprises about 190,000 distinct CDR3 sequences, approximately 50% of which are singletons, and 16% rests with the top ten. Material for sequencing was sorted CD4+, CD8+, or CD8+CD57+ T cells (not recorded which) from PBMCs. Every receptor here comes from a human donor in good health, serving as a control. The CDR3 runs from the conserved cysteine through the conserved F or W. A D gene is named only where the DNA matches it firmly. Some rows have no size entry. The others give once, few or many, or a class for an expanded clone.

TRBJ2-1 TRBV6-2/TRBV6-3 many TRBD2 TGTGCCTCAAGGGCACTAGCGGGGGCCCAATCCTACAATGAGCAGTTCTTC CASRALAGAQSYNEQFF
TRBJ1-1 TRBV12-3/TRBV12-4 . TRBD1 TGTGCCAGCAGTATAGATGGGACAGTAAGCACTGAAGCTTTCTTT CASSIDGTVSTEAFF
TRBJ2-3 TRBV13 . . TGTGCCAGCAGCCCCAATTTGGGCCTGAGCACAGATACGCAGTATTTT CASSPNLGLSTDTQYF
TRBJ1-3 TRBV10-3 . . TGTGCCATCAGCGCGACAGTGTCTGGAAACACCATATATTTT CAISATVSGNTIYF
TRBJ1-6 TRBV7-2 many . TGTGCCAGCAGCAACACGGGAACGGGGGGACCCCTCCACTTT CASSNTGTGGPLHF
TRBJ1-6 TRBV9 . . TGTGCCAGCAGCGTAGGGCAGGATTATAATTCACCCCTCCACTTT CASSVGQDYNSPLHF
TRBJ1-5 TRBV20-1 . TRBD1 TGCAGTGCTAGAGATTTGAGGGACAGGGGGCATTTT CSARDLRDRGHF
TRBJ2-7 TRBV7-2 . . TGTGCCAGCAGCTTAGACTATTCGGCCTACGAGCAGTACTTC CASSLDYSAYEQYF
TRBJ1-3 TRBV2 . . TGTGCCAGCAGTCGGGACGGAGGAGCTGGAAACACCATATATTTT CASSRDGGAGNTIYF
TRBJ1-2 TRBV5-1 . . TGCGCCAGCAGCTTGGCCCCGTCTCCCGAGGTGTTGGCCTTC CASSLAPSPEVLAF
TRBJ2-1 TRBV7-9 few TRBD2 TGTGCCAGCAGCTTATCGCTAGCGGGGTACAATGAGCAGTTCTTC CASSLSLAGYNEQFF
TRBJ1-6 TRBV12-3/TRBV12-4 . . TGTGCCAGCAGTTTAAGGGTGGCGAATTCACCCCTCCACTTT CASSLRVANSPLHF
TRBJ2-7 TRBV5-6 . . TGTGCCAGCAGCTTGGTGAGTAGCGAGCGGTACTTC CASSLVSSERYF
TRBJ2-1 TRBV29-1 . . TGCAGCGTTGAAAGGATTGGGGATGAGCAGTTCTTC CSVERIGDEQFF
TRBJ2-1 TRBV5-8 many . TGTGCCAGCAGCCGGCCGGAGGGGAACAATGAGCAGTTCTTC CASSRPEGNNEQFF
TRBJ1-6 TRBV10-3 . . TGTGCCATCACGTTTGGGAACTCACCCCTCCACTTT CAITFGNSPLHF
TRBJ1-2 TRBV19 . . TGTGCCAGTAGCTCGCAGGGGAGAAAGAATGGCTACACCTTC CASSSQGRKNGYTF
TRBJ2-3 TRBV7-3 . . TGTGCCAGCAGAGGGCTAGAAGCAGATACGCAGTATTTT CASRGLEADTQYF
TRBJ2-3 TRBV12-3/TRBV12-4 many . TGTGCCAGCAGTTTGTCCTCCCGTGGCGCAGATACGCAGTATTTT CASSLSSRGADTQYF
TRBJ2-1 TRBV7-9 . . TGTGCTAGCAGCTTATCGTCTAACGGGGTCGATGAGAAGTTCTTC CASSLSSNGVDEKFF
TRBJ1-5 TRBV2 once . TGTGCCAGCAGGTCATACTGGGCTCAGCCCCAGCATTTT CASRSYWAQPQHF
TRBJ2-2 TRBV27 . TRBD1 TGTGCCAGCAGTTTTATAGGACAGGGGAGGGGATCTACCGGGGAGCTGTTTTTT CASSFIGQGRGSTGELFF
TRBJ2-1 TRBV5-1 . TRBD1 TGCGCCAGCAGGGTACAGGGGGCGGCCTTAGAGCAGTTCTTC CASRVQGAALEQFF
TRBJ2-7 TRBV7-8 . . TGTGCCAGCTCACCACCTAATGGACGACCCGATGGCGAGCAGTACTTC CASSPPNGRPDGEQYF
TRBJ2-7 TRBV5-1 . TRBD1 TGCGCCAGCAGCTTGAACGGGACAGGGGCCTACGAGCAGTACTTC CASSLNGTGAYEQYF
TRBJ1-4 TRBV24-1 . TRBD1 TGTGCCAGTAGCCCCGTACAGGGGGCAGATAGTGGAAAACTGTTTTTT CASSPVQGADSGKLFF
TRBJ1-3 TRBV25-1 . . TGTGCCAGTTCGTCCCCCCTTGGAGAACCTGGAAACACCATATATTTT CASSSPLGEPGNTIYF
TRBJ2-3 TRBV12-3/TRBV12-4 . TRBD2 TGTGCCAGCAGTTCACCAGATGATAGCGGGGGGGCCCTCACAGATACGCAGTATTTT CASSSPDDSGGALTDTQYF
TRBJ1-6 TRBV7-8 . TRBD1 TGTGCCAGCAGCTTAGGGACAGGGATTTATAATTCACCCCTCCACTTT CASSLGTGIYNSPLHF
TRBJ2-1 TRBV15 . TRBD1 TGTGCCACCAGCGGACAGGAGCCATACAATGAGCAGTTCTTC CATSGQEPYNEQFF
TRBJ2-7 TRBV27 many . TGTGCCAGCAGTTTATTAGACAGCTTGACCTACGAGCAGTACTTC CASSLLDSLTYEQYF
TRBJ1-6 TRBV15 . . TGTGCCACGGCGCTTGATGCGGGGGCTGGTAATTCACCCCTCCACTTT CATALDAGAGNSPLHF
TRBJ1-1 TRBV10-3 . . TGTGCCATCAGTGAGTCAGGACAGTTCGGCACTGAAGCTTTCTTT CAISESGQFGTEAFF
TRBJ2-7 TRBV20-1 . TRBD1 TGCAGTGCTAGAGTGACAGGGGGACACGAGCAGTACTTC CSARVTGGHEQYF
TRBJ2-7 TRBV2 . TRBD2 TGTGCCAGCAGCCCGGGAGGACGAAACTACGAGCAGTACTTC CASSPGGRNYEQYF
TRBJ1-1 TRBV9 many . TGTGCCAGCAGCGTAAATCCCGGGGGTACTGAAGCTTTCTTT CASSVNPGGTEAFF
TRBJ2-7 TRBV5-1 . TRBD1 TGTGCCAGCAGCTTAGGGCGACAGGGGAGCTTGGGCGAGCAGTACTTC CASSLGRQGSLGEQYF